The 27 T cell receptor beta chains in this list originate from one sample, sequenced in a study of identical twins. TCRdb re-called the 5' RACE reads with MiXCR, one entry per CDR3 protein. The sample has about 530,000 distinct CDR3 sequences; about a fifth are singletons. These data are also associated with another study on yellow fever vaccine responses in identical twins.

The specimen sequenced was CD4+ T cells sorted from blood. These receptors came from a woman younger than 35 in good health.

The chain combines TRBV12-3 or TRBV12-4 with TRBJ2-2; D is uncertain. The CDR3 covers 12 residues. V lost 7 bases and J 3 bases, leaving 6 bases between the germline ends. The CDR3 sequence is CASNDYTGELFF. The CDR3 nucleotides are TGTGCCAGCAATGACTACACCGGGGAGCTGTTTTTT.

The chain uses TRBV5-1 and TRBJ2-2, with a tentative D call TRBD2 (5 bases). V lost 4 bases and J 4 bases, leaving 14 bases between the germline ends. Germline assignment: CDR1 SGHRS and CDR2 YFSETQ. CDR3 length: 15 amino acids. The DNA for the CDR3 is TGCGCCAGCAGCGCGGGTGGGCCGATCACCGGGGAGCTGTTTTTT. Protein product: CASSAGGPITGELFF.

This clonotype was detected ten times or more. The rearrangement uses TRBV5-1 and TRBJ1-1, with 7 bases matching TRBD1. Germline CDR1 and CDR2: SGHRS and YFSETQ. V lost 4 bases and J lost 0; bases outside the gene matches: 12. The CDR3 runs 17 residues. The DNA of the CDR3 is TGCGCCAGCAGCCTGGGCCACCAGGGGGACCTGAACACTGAAGCTTTCTTT. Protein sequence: CASSLGHQGDLNTEAFF.

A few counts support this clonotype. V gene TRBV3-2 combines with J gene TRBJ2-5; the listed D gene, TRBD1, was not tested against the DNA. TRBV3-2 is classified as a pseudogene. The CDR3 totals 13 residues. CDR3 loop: CASKQRGVETQYF. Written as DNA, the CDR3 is TGTGCCAGCAAACAAAGGGGGGTTGAGACCCAGTACTTC.

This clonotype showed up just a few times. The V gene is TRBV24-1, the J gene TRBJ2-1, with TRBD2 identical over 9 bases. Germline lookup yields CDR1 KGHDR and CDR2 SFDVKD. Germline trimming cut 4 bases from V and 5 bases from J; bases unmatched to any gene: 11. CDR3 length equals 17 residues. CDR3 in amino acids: CATSDFSGSGSHNEQFF. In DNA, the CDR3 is TGTGCCACCAGTGACTTTAGCGGGAGCGGGTCCCACAATGAGCAGTTCTTC.

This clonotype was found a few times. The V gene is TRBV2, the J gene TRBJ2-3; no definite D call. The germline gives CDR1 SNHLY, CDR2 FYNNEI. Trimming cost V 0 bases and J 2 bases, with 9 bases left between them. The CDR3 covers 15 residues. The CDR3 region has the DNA TGTGCCAGCAGTGAAGCTGGGTTACCCACAGATACGCAGTATTTT. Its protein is CASSEAGLPTDTQYF.

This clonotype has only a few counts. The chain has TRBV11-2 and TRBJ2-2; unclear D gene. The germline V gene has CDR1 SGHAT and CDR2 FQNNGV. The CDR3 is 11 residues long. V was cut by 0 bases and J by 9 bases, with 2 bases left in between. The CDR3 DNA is TGTGCCAGCAGCTTAGATTGGGAGCTGTTTTTT. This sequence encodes CASSLDWELFF.

This chain's CDR3 is CASAKGTGLLSGANVLTF. The CDR3 DNA is TGTGCCAGCGCCAAAGGGACAGGGCTCCTCTCTGGGGCCAACGTCCTGACTTTC. The genes are TRBV11-2 and TRBJ2-6; 9 nucleotides line up with TRBD1. CDR1 is SGHAT, CDR2 FQNNGV, per germline. V gave up 8 bases and J gave up 0 bases; unmatched junction bases: 11. This CDR3 region has 18 residues.

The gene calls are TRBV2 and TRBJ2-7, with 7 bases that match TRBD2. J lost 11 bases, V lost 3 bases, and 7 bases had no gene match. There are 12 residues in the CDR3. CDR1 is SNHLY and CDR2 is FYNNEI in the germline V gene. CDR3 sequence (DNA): TGTGCCAGCAGTGAGGTCCAGCGGGGAAAGTACTTC. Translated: CASSEVQRGKYF. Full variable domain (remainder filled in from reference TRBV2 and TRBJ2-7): EPEVTQTPSHQVTQMGQEVILRCVPISNHLYFYWYRQILGQKVEFLVSFYNNEISEKSEIFDDQFSVERPDGSNFTLKIRSTKLEDSAMYFCASSEVQRGKYFGPGTRLTVT.

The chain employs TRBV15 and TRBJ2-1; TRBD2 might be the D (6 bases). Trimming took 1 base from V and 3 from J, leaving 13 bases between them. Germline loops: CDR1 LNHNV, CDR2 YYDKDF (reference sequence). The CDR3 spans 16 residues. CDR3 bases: TGTGCCACCAGCAGAGTTCCGGGACTCCACTACAATGAGCAGTTCTTC. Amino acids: CATSRVPGLHYNEQFF.

The CDR3 sequence: CASSDGTLGELFF. The CDR3 region has the DNA TGTGCCAGCAGCGACGGGACACTGGGGGAGCTGTTTTTT. The V and J genes are TRBV2 and TRBJ2-2; D possibly corresponds to TRBD1 (6 bases). CDR1 and CDR2 (germline): SNHLY, FYNNEI. This CDR3 contains 13 residues. V lost 6 bases to trimming and J lost 8 bases, with 13 bases between them. Together with reference TRBV2 and TRBJ2-2, the CDR3 gives the full variable domain: EPEVTQTPSHQVTQMGQEVILRCVPISNHLYFYWYRQILGQKVEFLVSFYNNEISEKSEIFDDQFSVERPDGSNFTLKIRSTKLEDSAMYFCASSDGTLGELFFGEGSRLTVL.

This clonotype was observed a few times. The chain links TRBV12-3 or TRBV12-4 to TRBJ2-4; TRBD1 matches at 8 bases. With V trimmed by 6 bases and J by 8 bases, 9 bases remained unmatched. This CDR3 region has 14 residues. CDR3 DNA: TGTGCCAGCAGCCGTGGACAGGGTGGGGACATTCAGTACTTC. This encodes CASSRGQGGDIQYF.

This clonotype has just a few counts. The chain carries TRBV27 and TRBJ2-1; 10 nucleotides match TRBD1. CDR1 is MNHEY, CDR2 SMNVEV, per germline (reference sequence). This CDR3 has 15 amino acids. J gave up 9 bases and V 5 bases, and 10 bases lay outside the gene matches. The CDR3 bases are TGTGCCAGCAGTACTCCGACAGGGGGCGAGGCTGAGCAGTTCTTC. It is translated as CASSTPTGGEAEQFF.

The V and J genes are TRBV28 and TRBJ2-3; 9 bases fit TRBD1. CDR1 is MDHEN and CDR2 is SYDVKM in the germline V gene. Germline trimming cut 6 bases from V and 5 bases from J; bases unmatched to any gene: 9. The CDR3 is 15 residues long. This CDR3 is CASRGQGRPLDTQYF. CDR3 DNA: TGTGCCAGCAGAGGACAGGGGAGACCTTTAGATACGCAGTATTTT.

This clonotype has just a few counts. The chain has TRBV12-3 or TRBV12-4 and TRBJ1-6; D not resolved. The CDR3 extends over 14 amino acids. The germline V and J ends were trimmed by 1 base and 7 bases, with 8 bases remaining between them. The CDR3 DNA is TGTGCCAGCAGTTTAGAGACGGCGAATTCACCCCTCCACTTT. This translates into CASSLETANSPLHF.

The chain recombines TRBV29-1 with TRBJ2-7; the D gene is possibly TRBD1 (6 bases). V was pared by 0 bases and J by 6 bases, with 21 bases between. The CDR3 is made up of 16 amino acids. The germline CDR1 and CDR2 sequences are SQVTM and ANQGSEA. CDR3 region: CSVEDWQGSPYGEQYF. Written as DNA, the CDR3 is TGCAGCGTTGAAGATTGGCAGGGGAGTCCGTATGGCGAGCAGTACTTC.

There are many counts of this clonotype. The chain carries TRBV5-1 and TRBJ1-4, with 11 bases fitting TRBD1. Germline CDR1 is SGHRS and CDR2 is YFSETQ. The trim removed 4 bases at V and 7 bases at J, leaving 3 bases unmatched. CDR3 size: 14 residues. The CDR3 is CASSQGQGGEKLFF. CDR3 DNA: TGCGCCAGCAGCCAGGGACAGGGGGGTGAAAAACTGTTTTTT.

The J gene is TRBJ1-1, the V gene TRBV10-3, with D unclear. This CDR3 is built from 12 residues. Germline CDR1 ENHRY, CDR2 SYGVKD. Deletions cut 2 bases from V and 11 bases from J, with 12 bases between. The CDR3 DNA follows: TGTGCCATCAGTGAGGGGCCGCGTCGCGCTTTCTTT. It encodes CAISEGPRRAFF.

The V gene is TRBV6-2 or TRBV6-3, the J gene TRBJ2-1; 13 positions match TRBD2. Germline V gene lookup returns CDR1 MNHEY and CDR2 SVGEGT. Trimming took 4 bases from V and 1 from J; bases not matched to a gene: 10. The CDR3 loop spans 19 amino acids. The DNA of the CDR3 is TGTGCCAGCAGTTCACCGACTAGCGGGGGGCGCGAATCCTACAATGAGCAGTTCTTC. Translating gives CASSSPTSGGRESYNEQFF.

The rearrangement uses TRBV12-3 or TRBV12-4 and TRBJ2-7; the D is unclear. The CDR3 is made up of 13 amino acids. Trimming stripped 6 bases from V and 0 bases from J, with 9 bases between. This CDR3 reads CASSSLSSYEQYF. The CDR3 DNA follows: TGTGCCAGCAGCTCGCTCAGCTCCTACGAGCAGTACTTC.

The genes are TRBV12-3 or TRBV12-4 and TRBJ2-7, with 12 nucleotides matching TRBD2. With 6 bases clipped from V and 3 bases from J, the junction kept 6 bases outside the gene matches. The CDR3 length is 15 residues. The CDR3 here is CASSRTSGISYEQYF. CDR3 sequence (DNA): TGTGCCAGCAGCCGGACTAGCGGGATAAGCTACGAGCAGTACTTC.

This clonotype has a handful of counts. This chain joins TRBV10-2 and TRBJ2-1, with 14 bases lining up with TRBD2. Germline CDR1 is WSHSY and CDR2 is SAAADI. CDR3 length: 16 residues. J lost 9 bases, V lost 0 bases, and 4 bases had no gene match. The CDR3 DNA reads TGCGCCAGCAGTGAGTCTGGACTAGCGGGAGGTAGTGAGCAGTTCTTC. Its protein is CASSESGLAGGSEQFF.

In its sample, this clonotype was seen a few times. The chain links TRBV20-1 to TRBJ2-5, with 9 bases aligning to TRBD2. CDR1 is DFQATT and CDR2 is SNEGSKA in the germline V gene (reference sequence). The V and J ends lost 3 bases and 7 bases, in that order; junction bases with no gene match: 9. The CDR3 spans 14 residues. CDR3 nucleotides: TGCAGTGCTAGCACTAGCGGGTCATCGGGGACCCAGTACTTC. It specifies CSASTSGSSGTQYF.

The CDR3 reads CASGLGQWASPLHF. DNA of the CDR3: TGCGCCAGCGGTCTCGGACAATGGGCTTCACCCCTCCACTTT. The genes are TRBV5-1 and TRBJ1-6; D may be TRBD1 (5 bases). CDR1 SGHRS and CDR2 YFSETQ come from the germline V gene. There are 14 residues in the CDR3. V lost 7 bases and J 9 bases, leaving 17 bases between the germline ends.

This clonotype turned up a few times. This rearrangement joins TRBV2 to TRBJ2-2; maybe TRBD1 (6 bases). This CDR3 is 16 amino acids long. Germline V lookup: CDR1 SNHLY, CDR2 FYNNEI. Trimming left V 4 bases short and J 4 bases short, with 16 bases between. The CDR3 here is CASSARGGRVTGELFF. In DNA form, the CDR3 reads TGTGCCAGCAGTGCCCGAGGGGGTCGGGTCACCGGGGAGCTGTTTTTT.

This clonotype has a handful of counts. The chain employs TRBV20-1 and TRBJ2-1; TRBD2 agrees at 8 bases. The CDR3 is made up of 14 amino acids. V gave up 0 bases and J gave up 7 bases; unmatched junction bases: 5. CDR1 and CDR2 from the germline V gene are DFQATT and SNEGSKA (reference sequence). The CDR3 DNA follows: TGCAGTGCTAGAGATCAGGGCGGGAGGAATGAGCAGTTCTTC. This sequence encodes CSARDQGGRNEQFF.

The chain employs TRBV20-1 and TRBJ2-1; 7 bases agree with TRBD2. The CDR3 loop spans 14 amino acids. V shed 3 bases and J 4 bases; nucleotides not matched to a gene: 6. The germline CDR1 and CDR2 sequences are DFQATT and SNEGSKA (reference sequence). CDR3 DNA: TGCAGTGCTAGGCCGGGGGGAGGGTACAATGAGCAGTTCTTC. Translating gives CSARPGGGYNEQFF.